One sample yielded the 23 T cell receptor beta chains listed below, sequenced in a study of T cells after posttransplantation cyclophosphamide. TCRdb keeps only in-frame clones here, not all; method: immunoSEQ multiplex PCR. The profile shows 20,000 to 25,000 clones, approximately 73% of them singletons. Source material: memory CD4+ T cells sorted from PBMCs. The receptors shown here come from a woman aged 55-75 years in good health, CMV-negative, and a related stem cell transplant donor.

This clone was counted once. The chain carries TRBV14 and TRBJ2-7; no clear D gene. Germline CDR1 is SGHDN and CDR2 is FVKESK. V was shortened by 2 bases and J by 3 bases, with 8 bases between the two germline ends. This CDR3 is 13 amino acids long. CDR3 region: CASSQQVGYEQYF. The CDR3 coding sequence is TGTGCCAGCAGCCAACAGGTTGGCTACGAGCAGTACTTC.

The chain combines TRBV27 with TRBJ1-2; 7 nucleotides line up with TRBD1. Germline V gene sequence: CDR1 MNHEY, CDR2 SMNVEV (reference sequence). V was clipped by 6 bases and J by 5 bases; unmatched bases: 12. The CDR3 consists of 15 residues. The DNA for the CDR3 is TGTGCCAGCAGGCCGGGGGACAGAGGAATTTATGGCTACACCTTC. Residues: CASRPGDRGIYGYTF.

The chain uses TRBV30 and TRBJ1-2; possibly TRBD1 for D (5 bases). The germline V gene encodes CDR1 GTSNPN and CDR2 SVGIG (reference sequence). V was trimmed by 3 bases and J by 1 base, leaving 15 bases between them. The CDR3 runs 15 residues. CDR3 sequence (DNA): TGTGCCTGGAGCCATGGGACCGGGGGTAACTATGGCTACACCTTC. This sequence encodes CAWSHGTGGNYGYTF. The complete variable domain, with remaining parts taken from reference TRBV30 and TRBJ1-2, reads SQTIHQWPATLVQPVGSPLSLECTVEGTSNPNLYWYRQAAGRGLQLLFYSVGIGQISSEVPQNLSASRPQDRQFILSSKKLLLSDSGFYLCAWSHGTGGNYGYTFGSGTRLTVV.

The rearrangement links TRBV5-1 to TRBJ2-7; D possibly corresponds to TRBD1 (6 bases). Trimming left V 2 bases short and J 2 bases short, with 20 bases between. This CDR3 is built from 17 residues. Per the germline V gene, CDR1 is SGHRS and CDR2 is YFSETQ. CDR3 amino acids: CASSFESGARSAYEQYF. In nucleotides, the CDR3 is TGCGCCAGCAGCTTTGAGTCAGGGGCGAGGAGCGCCTACGAGCAGTACTTC.

This clone was detected a few times. V and J are TRBV21-1 and TRBJ2-7; the table's D call of TRBD2 was not tested on the DNA. TRBV21-1 is shown as a pseudogene. The CDR3 has 14 residues. The CDR3 loop is CASSPGTKEHEQYF. The CDR3 DNA reads as TGTGCCAGCAGCCCGGGGACTAAAGAACACGAGCAGTACTTC.

This clone was observed a few times. The CDR3 bases are TGTGCCAGCAGTGCCGGGGAGCGGGAGGGCCGAGGAAACGGGGAGCTGTTTTTT. Translated: CASSAGEREGRGNGELFF. This chain uses TRBV2 with TRBJ2-2; 10 bases are a match to TRBD2. The germline V gene has CDR1 SNHLY and CDR2 FYNNEI. V lost 4 bases, J lost 7 bases, and 15 bases stayed unmatched. This CDR3 contains 18 residues.

This clone was observed a handful of times. This chain joins TRBV11-2 and TRBJ2-7; D might be TRBD1 (6 bases). Germline lookup yields CDR1 SGHAT and CDR2 FQNNGV. This CDR3 comprises 15 residues. With 5 bases removed from V and 6 bases from J, the gap between germline ends came to 20 bases. The CDR3 nucleotides read TGTGCCAGCAGCCCGCGACAGGCGGCCGGGCTCGAGCAGTACTTC. It translates to CASSPRQAAGLEQYF.

V is TRBV19 and J is TRBJ2-1; 10 bases line up with TRBD2. V shed 7 bases and J 4 bases; nucleotides not matched to a gene: 16. Germline assignment: CDR1 LNHDA and CDR2 SQIVND (reference sequence). The CDR3 spans 18 residues. Here the CDR3 DNA reads TGTGCCAGTACCCAAGTAGGTGGGCTAGCGGGAGCATACAATGAGCAGTTCTTC. Its protein product is CASTQVGGLAGAYNEQFF.

The chain combines TRBV7-8 with TRBJ1-5; D perhaps matches TRBD1 (6 bases). Germline loops: CDR1 SGHVS, CDR2 FQNEAQ. The CDR3 runs to 15 residues. V was cut by 1 base and J by 6 bases, with 13 bases left in between. The CDR3 sequence: CASSLEGGRGQPQHF. The DNA for the CDR3 is TGTGCCAGCAGCTTAGAAGGGGGTCGGGGTCAGCCCCAGCATTTT.

This clone has a handful of counts. The same CDR3 is also encoded by other DNA sequences in this sample. The chain recombines TRBV5-1 with TRBJ1-3; D remains unclear. The CDR3 extends over 13 amino acids. V lost 5 bases and J 4 bases, leaving 10 bases between the germline ends. The germline V gene encodes CDR1 SGHRS and CDR2 YFSETQ. The DNA for the CDR3 is TGCGCCAGCAGTCCCTCGTCGGGAAACACCATATATTTT. This encodes CASSPSSGNTIYF.

V gene TRBV6-5 combines with J gene TRBJ1-1; D not resolved. Germline lookup yields CDR1 MNHEY and CDR2 SVGAGI. V was cut by 3 bases and J by 4 bases, with 6 bases left in between. The CDR3 has 12 residues. CDR3 in DNA: TGTGCCAGCAGTTATGAGCGCACTGAAGCTTTCTTT. This translates into CASSYERTEAFF.

For the CDR3, the DNA is TGTGCCAGCAGCTTACGCTACGAGCAGTACTTC. This encodes CASSLRYEQYF. The chain employs TRBV7-2 and TRBJ2-7, with D unclear. Per the germline V gene, CDR1 is SGHTA and CDR2 is FQGNSA. The ends were cut back, 2 bases at V and 3 bases at J, with 2 bases in the middle. The CDR3 has 11 amino acids.

The genes are TRBV15 and TRBJ2-5; D gene unclear. Germline lookup yields CDR1 LNHNV and CDR2 YYDKDF (reference sequence). V lost 3 bases to trimming and J lost 4 bases, with 9 bases between them. The CDR3 length is 13 residues. This chain's CDR3 is CATSRSMRETQYF. In DNA form, the CDR3 reads TGTGCCACCAGCAGGAGTATGAGAGAGACCCAGTACTTC.

This chain joins TRBV6-1 and TRBJ1-1; D is perhaps TRBD1 (5 bases). CDR3 size: 14 residues. The V and J ends lost 6 bases and 5 bases respectively, with 16 bases between them. Looked up from germline, CDR1 is MNHNS and CDR2 is SASEGT. As DNA, the CDR3 is TGTGCCAGCAGCGCTGCGGGAGGGGAGACTGAAGCTTTCTTT. Translation gives CASSAAGGETEAFF.

The V call is TRBV29-1, the J call TRBJ2-3; TRBD1 aligns across 11 bases. The CDR3 is 13 residues long. Trimming removed 7 bases from V and 4 bases from J; junction bases left unmatched: 4. Per the germline V gene, CDR1 is SQVTM and CDR2 is ANQGSEA. The CDR3: CSAGQGAADTQYF. The CDR3 nucleotides read TGCAGCGCAGGACAGGGGGCCGCAGATACGCAGTATTTT.

V and J are TRBV9 and TRBJ2-7, with a weak D call TRBD2 (6 bases). This CDR3 spans 14 amino acids. V gave up 3 bases and J gave up 1 base, with 11 bases separating them. Germline lookup yields CDR1 SGDLS and CDR2 YYNGEE. CDR3 sequence: CASSARDSSYEQYF. The DNA of the CDR3 is TGTGCCAGCAGCGCTAGGGACTCTTCCTACGAGCAGTACTTC.

The chain carries TRBV19 and TRBJ2-1; D is perhaps TRBD1 (6 bases). In germline, CDR1 is LNHDA, CDR2 SQIVND (reference sequence). The CDR3 contains 14 residues. Trimming removed 4 bases from V and 2 bases from J, with 9 bases in between. CDR3 DNA: TGTGCCAGTAGTAGGACAGTTACCTACAATGAGCAGTTCTTC. Encoded protein: CASSRTVTYNEQFF.

This rearrangement joins TRBV28 to TRBJ1-5; 11 bases align to TRBD1. The V segment lost 6 bases and the J segment 9 bases; nucleotides outside the gene matches: 7. CDR3 length: 14 amino acids. CDR1 is MDHEN, CDR2 SYDVKM, per germline. The CDR3 spells CASSRTGGVRPQHF. For the CDR3, the DNA is TGTGCCAGCAGCCGGACAGGGGGCGTTCGGCCCCAGCATTTT. The full variable domain, in which reference TRBV28 and TRBJ1-5 provide the parts outside the CDR3, is DVKVTQSSRYLVKRTGEKVFLECVQDMDHENMFWYRQDPGLGLRLIYFSYDVKMKEKGDIPEGYSVSREKKERFSLILESASTNQTSMYLCASSRTGGVRPQHFGDGTRLSIL.

This clone was seen a handful of times. V gene TRBV10-3 combines with J gene TRBJ1-3; D ambiguous. V lost 5 bases and J 0 bases, leaving 14 bases between the germline ends. The CDR3 has 16 amino acids. CDR1 is ENHRY, CDR2 SYGVKD, per germline. The CDR3 here is CAISPLSGRSGNTIYF. The CDR3 coding sequence is TGTGCCATCAGTCCCCTGAGCGGCCGCTCTGGAAACACCATATATTTT.

V gene TRBV7-2 combines with J gene TRBJ2-5, with TRBD1 identical over 7 bases. CDR1 and CDR2 from the germline V gene are SGHTA and FQGNSA. The CDR3 extends over 15 amino acids. V lost 5 bases and J lost 1; bases outside the gene matches: 7. In DNA, the CDR3 is TGTGCCAGCAGCGGGGACAGACCAGCCCAAGAGACCCAGTACTTC. Its translation: CASSGDRPAQETQYF. The full variable domain, with the rest looked up from reference TRBV7-2 and TRBJ2-5, is GAGVSQSPSNKVTEKGKDVELRCDPISGHTALYWYRQSLGQGLEFLIYFQGNSAPDKSGLPSDRFSAERTGGSVSTLTIQRTQQEDSAVYLCASSGDRPAQETQYFGPGTRLLVL.

This chain connects TRBV19 to TRBJ2-7; 8 bases match TRBD1. This CDR3 comprises 17 residues. CDR1 is LNHDA, CDR2 SQIVND, per germline (reference sequence). Germline trimming cut 4 bases from V and 4 bases from J; bases unmatched to any gene: 15. CDR3: CASSTGSGQGGRYEQYF. In DNA form, the CDR3 reads TGTGCCAGTAGTACCGGCAGCGGACAGGGCGGTAGGTACGAGCAGTACTTC.

J is TRBJ2-7 and V is TRBV10-1; 12 nucleotides align to TRBD2. Trimming took 0 bases from V and 5 from J; bases not matched to a gene: 2. The germline V gene has CDR1 WNHNN and CDR2 SYGVQD (reference sequence). The CDR3 totals 15 residues. The CDR3, as DNA: TGCGCCAGCAGTGAGTCGACTAGCGGGAGACACGAGCAGTACTTC. Translated, it gives CASSESTSGRHEQYF.

This clone appeared a few times. This chain links TRBV11-2 with TRBJ2-5; D is perhaps TRBD2 (6 bases). Trimming left V 5 bases short and J 5 bases short, with 21 bases between. Germline loops: CDR1 SGHAT, CDR2 FQNNGV. This CDR3 is built from 16 residues. The CDR3 region has the DNA TGTGCCAGCAGCCCCCGGGGGTTCCGCTTAGGGGAGACCCAGTACTTC. Amino acid sequence: CASSPRGFRLGETQYF.